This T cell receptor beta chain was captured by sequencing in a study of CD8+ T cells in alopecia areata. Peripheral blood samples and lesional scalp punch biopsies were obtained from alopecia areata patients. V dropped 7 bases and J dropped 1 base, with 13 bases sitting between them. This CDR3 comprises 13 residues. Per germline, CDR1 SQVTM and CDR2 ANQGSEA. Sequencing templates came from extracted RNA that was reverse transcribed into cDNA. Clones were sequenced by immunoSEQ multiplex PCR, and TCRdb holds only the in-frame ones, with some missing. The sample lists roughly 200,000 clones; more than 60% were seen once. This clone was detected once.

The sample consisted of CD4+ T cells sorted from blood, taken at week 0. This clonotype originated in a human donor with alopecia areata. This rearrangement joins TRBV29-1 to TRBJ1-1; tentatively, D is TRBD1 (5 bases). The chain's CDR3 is CSGGKAANTEAFF. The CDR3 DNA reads TGCAGCGGGGGGAAGGCAGCGAACACTGAAGCTTTCTTT.